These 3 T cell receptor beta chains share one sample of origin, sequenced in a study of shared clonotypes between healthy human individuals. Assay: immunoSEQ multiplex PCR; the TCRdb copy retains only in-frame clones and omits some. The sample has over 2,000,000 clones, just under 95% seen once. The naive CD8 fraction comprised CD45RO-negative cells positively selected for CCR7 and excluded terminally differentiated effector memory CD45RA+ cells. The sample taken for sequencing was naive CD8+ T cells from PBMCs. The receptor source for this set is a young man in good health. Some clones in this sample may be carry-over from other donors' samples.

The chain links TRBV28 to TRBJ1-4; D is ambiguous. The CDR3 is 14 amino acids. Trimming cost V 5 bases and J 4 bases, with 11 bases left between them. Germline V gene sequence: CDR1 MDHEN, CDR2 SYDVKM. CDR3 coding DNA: TGTGCCAGCAGTCCCCCGGGTGTTAATGAAAAACTGTTTTTT. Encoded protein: CASSPPGVNEKLFF. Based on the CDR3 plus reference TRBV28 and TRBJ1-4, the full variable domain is DVKVTQSSRYLVKRTGEKVFLECVQDMDHENMFWYRQDPGLGLRLIYFSYDVKMKEKGDIPEGYSVSREKKERFSLILESASTNQTSMYLCASSPPGVNEKLFFGSGTQLSVL.

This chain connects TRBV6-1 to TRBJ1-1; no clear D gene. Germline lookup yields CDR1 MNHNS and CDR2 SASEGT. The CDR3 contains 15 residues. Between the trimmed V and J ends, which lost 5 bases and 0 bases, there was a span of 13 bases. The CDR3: CASSIRRSMNTEAFF. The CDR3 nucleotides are TGTGCCAGCAGTATCAGGCGCTCGATGAACACTGAAGCTTTCTTT.

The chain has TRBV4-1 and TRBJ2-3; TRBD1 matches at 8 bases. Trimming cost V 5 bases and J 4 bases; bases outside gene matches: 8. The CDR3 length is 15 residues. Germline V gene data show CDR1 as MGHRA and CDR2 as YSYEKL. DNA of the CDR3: TGCGCCAGCAGCGCCCAGGGGGCGCGTCCAGATACGCAGTATTTT. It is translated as CASSAQGARPDTQYF.